This T cell receptor (beta chain) was documented in a study of CD8+CD57+ T cells in acquired aplastic anemia. Study information: The study obtained an average of around 2.9 ug of DNA from sorted CD4+ and CD8+ cells.

Germline V CDR1 and CDR2: SEHNR, FQNEAQ (reference sequence). V lost 6 bases and J lost 3, with 20 bases in between. CDR3 size: 17 residues. The study profiled TCR beta VDJ and CDR3 using genomic DNA as template. MiXCR, applied by TCRdb to the reads, yields one record per CDR3 protein. Of about 190,000 distinct CDR3 sequences in the sample, about three fifths are singletons; the top ten hold 35% to 55%. The table lists this clonotype with a few counts. This TCR derives from a human donor with severe aplastic anemia or a healthy control (not recorded which). The material sequenced was sorted CD4+, CD8+, or CD8+CD57+ T cells (not recorded which) from PBMCs. The chain uses TRBV7-9 and TRBJ2-2, with D possibly being TRBD1 (5 bases). Here the CDR3 reads CASRSPGFKTDTGELFF. CDR3 DNA sequence: TGTGCCAGCAGGTCCCCAGGGTTCAAGACTGACACCGGGGAGCTGTTTTTT.